This note documents a single T cell receptor beta chain sequence. Its antigen is not known. The sample belongs to a study of cytomegalovirus exposure and HLA in healthy donors. Whole-study findings and limits: The finding came from a later analysis; first-cohort TCR clusters tended to co-occur in the 130 or so validation repertoires.

Some clones are missing from TCRdb's copy, which holds only in-frame ones; the method was immunoSEQ multiplex PCR. The sample has 90,000 to 150,000 clones; over 75% are singletons. The CDR3 covers 19 residues. The V segment lost 0 bases and the J segment 4 bases; nucleotides outside the gene matches: 10. Germline CDR1 reads LNHNV; CDR2 reads YYDKDF (reference sequence). The TCR comes from a woman between 18 and 30 years old in good health and CMV-seropositive. The sample consisted of PBMCs. The chain couples TRBV15 to TRBJ2-6; the match to TRBD1 covers 9 bases. For the CDR3, the DNA is TGTGCCACCAGCAGAGATCGCGGGACAGGGACTTCAGGGGCCAACGTCCTGACTTTC. This gives the protein CATSRDRGTGTSGANVLTF. Full variable domain (missing parts from reference TRBV15 and TRBJ2-6): DAMVIQNPRYQVTQFGKPVTLSCSQTLNHNVMYWYQQKSSQAPKLLFHYYDKDFNNEADTPDNFQSRRPNTSFCFLDIRSPGLGDTAMYLCATSRDRGTGTSGANVLTFGAGSRLTVL.